The present T cell receptor (beta chain) was sequenced within a study of cytomegalovirus exposure and HLA in healthy donors. Points from the study as a whole: The study designated 150 or so TCR beta chains cytomegalovirus-associated. Per a later analysis, roughly 17,000 TCR beta sequences showed association with HLA alleles at 0.05 false discovery rate.

In germline, CDR1 is LNHDA, CDR2 SQIVND (reference sequence). The V gene lost 7 bases and the J gene lost 0 bases, with 13 bases spanning the gap. There are 15 residues in the CDR3. In the PCR, 60 Vbeta and 13 Jbeta primers were used. Only in-frame clones appear in the TCRdb table, and some are missing; sequencing was by immunoSEQ multiplex PCR. The sample yields about 140,000 clones, approximately 70% seen once. The donors were healthy bone marrow donors. As concerns this clone: What it binds is not known.

This TCR was sampled from a woman in her sixties in good health and CMV-seropositive. The chain joins TRBV19 to TRBJ2-4, with D unclear. Sequencing used PBMCs. The CDR3 sequence is CASTSLLLAKNIQYF. The DNA for the CDR3 is TGTGCCAGTACCTCACTCCTTTTAGCCAAAAACATTCAGTACTTC.